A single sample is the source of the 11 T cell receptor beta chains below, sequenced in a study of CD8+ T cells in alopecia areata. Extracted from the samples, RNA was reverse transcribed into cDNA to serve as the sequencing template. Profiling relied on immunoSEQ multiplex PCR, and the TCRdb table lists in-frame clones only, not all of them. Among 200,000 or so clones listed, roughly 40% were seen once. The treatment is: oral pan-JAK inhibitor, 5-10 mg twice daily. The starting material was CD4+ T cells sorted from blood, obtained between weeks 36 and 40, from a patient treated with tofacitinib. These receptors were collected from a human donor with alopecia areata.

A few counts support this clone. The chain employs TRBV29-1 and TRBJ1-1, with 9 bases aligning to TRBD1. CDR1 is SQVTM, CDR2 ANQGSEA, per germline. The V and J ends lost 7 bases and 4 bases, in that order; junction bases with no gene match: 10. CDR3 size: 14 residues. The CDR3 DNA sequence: TGCAGCGCTCGTTCGGGACAGGGCACCACTGAAGCTTTCTTT. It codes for CSARSGQGTTEAFF.

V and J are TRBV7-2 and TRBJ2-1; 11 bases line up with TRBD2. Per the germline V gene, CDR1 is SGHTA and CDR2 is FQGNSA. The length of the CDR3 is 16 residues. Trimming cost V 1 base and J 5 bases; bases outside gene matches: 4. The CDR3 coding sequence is TGTGCCAGCAGCTTAGTAGGGACTAGCGGAAACAATGAGCAGTTCTTC. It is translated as CASSLVGTSGNNEQFF.

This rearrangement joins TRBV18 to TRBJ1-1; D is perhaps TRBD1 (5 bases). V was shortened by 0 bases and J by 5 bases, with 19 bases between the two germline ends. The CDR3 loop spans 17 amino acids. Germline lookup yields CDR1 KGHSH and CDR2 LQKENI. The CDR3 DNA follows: TGTGCCAGCTCACCACCGGTTTCCTGGCAGGGAAAAACTGAAGCTTTCTTT. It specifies CASSPPVSWQGKTEAFF. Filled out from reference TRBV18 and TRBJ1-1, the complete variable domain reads NAGVMQNPRHLVRRRGQEARLRCSPMKGHSHVYWYRQLPEEGLKFMVYLQKENIIDESGMPKERFSAEFPKEGPSILRIQQVVRGDSAAYFCASSPPVSWQGKTEAFFGQGTRLTVV.

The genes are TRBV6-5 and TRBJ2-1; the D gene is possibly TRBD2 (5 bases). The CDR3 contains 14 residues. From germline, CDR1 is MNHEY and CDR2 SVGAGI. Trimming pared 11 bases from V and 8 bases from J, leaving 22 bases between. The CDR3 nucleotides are TGTGCCGCCCGAGAGGACTCCCGCGGCGATGAGCAGTTCTTC. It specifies CAAREDSRGDEQFF.

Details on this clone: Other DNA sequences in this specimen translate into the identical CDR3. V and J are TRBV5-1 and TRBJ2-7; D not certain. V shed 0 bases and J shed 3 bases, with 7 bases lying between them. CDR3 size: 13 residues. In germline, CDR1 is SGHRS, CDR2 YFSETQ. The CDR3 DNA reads TGCGCCAGCAGCTTGGCCGCAGGCTACGAGCAGTACTTC. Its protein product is CASSLAAGYEQYF.

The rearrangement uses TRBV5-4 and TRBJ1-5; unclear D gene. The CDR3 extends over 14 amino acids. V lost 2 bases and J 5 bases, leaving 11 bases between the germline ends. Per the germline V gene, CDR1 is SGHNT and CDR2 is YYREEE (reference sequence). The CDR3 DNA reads TGTGCCAGCAGCTTCGGAGGTCAGGATCAGCCCCAGCATTTT. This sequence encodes CASSFGGQDQPQHF.

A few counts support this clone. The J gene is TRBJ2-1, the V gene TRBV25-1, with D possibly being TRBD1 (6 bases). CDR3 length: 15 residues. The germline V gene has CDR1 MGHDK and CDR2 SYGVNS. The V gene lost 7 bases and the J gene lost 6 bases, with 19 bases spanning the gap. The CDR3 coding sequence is TGTGCCAGCAACGATTGGGGGCGTGGGGTCAATGAGCAGTTCTTC. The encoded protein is CASNDWGRGVNEQFF.

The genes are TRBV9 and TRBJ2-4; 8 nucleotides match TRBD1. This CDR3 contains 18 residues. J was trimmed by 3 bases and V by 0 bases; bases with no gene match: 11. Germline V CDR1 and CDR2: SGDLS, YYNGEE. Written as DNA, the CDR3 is TGTGCCAGCAGCGTAGTTGGTGACAGGGGTAGAGGCAAAAACATTCAGTACTTC. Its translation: CASSVVGDRGRGKNIQYF.

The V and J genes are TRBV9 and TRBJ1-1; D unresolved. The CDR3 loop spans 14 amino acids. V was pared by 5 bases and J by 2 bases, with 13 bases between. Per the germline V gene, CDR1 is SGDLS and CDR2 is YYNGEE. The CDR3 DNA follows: TGTGCCAGCAGGCCGCCGGGGAAAAACACTGAAGCTTTCTTT. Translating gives CASRPPGKNTEAFF.

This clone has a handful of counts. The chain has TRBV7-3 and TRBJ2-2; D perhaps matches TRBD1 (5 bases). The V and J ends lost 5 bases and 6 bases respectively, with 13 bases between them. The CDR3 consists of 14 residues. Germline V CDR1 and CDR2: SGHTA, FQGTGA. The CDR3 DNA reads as TGTGCCAGCAGCGACGACAGTCGTTCCGGGGAGCTGTTTTTT. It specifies CASSDDSRSGELFF.

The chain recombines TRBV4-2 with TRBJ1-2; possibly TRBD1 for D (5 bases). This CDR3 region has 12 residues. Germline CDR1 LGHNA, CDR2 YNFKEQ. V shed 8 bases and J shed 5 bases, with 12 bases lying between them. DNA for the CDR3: TGTGCCAGCGGCGGGGACGGATATGGCTACACCTTC. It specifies CASGGDGYGYTF.